This T cell receptor (beta chain) was sequenced during a study of beta chain features in type 1 diabetes. Notes on the study in general: A cDNA-based sequencing approach could over-represent cells with high TCR expression. Type 1 diabetes patients had moderately but significantly shorter TCRB CDR3s in all four CD4+ subsets.

As for this clone: No antigen is known for it.

As every portion of the isolated RNA was reverse transcribed, the sequencing read expressed TCRB transcripts. Sequenced by immunoSEQ multiplex PCR; TCRdb stores in-frame clones only, minus some. Of approximately 730,000 clones listed, 13% are singletons. The sequenced material came from naive CD4+ T cells from blood. The TCR was taken from a man aged 18 to 29 with type 1 diabetes.

CDR3 sequence (DNA): TGCGCCAGCAGCTTGGTAGGGGACAGGGCGCGGACCCTCCACTTT. Protein sequence: CASSLVGDRARTLHF. The chain recombines TRBV5-1 with TRBJ1-6; the match to TRBD1 covers 9 bases. V gave up 0 bases and J gave up 14 bases; unmatched junction bases: 9. The CDR3 covers 15 residues. Germline V gene data show CDR1 as SGHRS and CDR2 as YFSETQ.